This TCR beta chain was sequenced in a study of cytomegalovirus exposure and HLA in healthy donors. Overall study context: Early release data held 75 million to 90 million unique TCRs from HLA-typed donors.

As for this clone: Its antigen is not known.

This CDR3 contains 13 residues. V was cut by 2 bases and J by 8 bases, with 13 bases left in between. Germline V gene data show CDR1 as SGHNT and CDR2 as YYREEE (reference sequence). PCR primers comprised 60 Vbeta and 13 Jbeta primers. Sequenced by immunoSEQ multiplex PCR; TCRdb stores in-frame clones only, minus some. The sample consists of about 85,000 clones, approximately 80% of them appearing once. Study-wide results and limits: Presence/absence analyses took donor sequencing depth as roughly uniform.

The TCR originated in a woman aged 45-60 years in good health and CMV-seropositive. The V call is TRBV5-4, the J call TRBJ1-1; the D is unclear. The sequenced material came from PBMCs. The CDR3 DNA reads as TGTGCCAGCAGCTTACCGGGTGTCCTCGAAGCTTTCTTT. This encodes CASSLPGVLEAFF.